The 18 T cell receptor beta chains listed next were all sequenced from one sample in a study of OX40 agonist ivuxolimab in advanced cancers. Generated by immunoSEQ multiplex PCR, the TCRdb table keeps only in-frame clones and is missing some. The sample carries about 19,000 clones, about three quarters recorded once. This specimen was CD4+ or CD8+ T cells sorted from blood, taken in a trial of the OX40 agonist ivuxolimab. All receptors come from an adult with an advanced solid tumor such as melanoma, head and neck, liver or kidney cancer.

The rearrangement joins TRBV7-6 to TRBJ2-1; the D gene is possibly TRBD2 (5 bases). V was clipped by 0 bases and J by 1 base, with 10 bases between them. This CDR3 has 16 amino acids. Germline V lookup: CDR1 SGHVS, CDR2 FNYEAQ. The CDR3 loop is CASSLARGNSYNEQFF. In DNA, the CDR3 is TGTGCCAGCAGCTTAGCGCGAGGGAATTCCTACAATGAGCAGTTCTTC.

V usage is TRBV4-1 and J usage is TRBJ1-1; weak D call: TRBD1 (6 bases). Germline V CDR1 and CDR2: MGHRA, YSYEKL. The CDR3 length is 15 residues. With 7 bases removed from V and 4 bases from J, the gap between germline ends came to 19 bases. The CDR3 DNA reads as TGCGCCAGCACCCACGGGGGCACCCGGGGCACTGAAGCTTTCTTT. Its translation is CASTHGGTRGTEAFF.

The chain is built from TRBV7-7 and TRBJ2-1; 10 nucleotides match TRBD1. Unmatched junction bases numbered 12, after V lost 5 bases and J lost 8 bases. CDR3 length: 16 residues. Germline V gene sequence: CDR1 SSHAT, CDR2 FNYEAQ (reference sequence). CDR3 DNA: TGTGCCAGCAGCCCCCTGACAGGGGGCCTCGGGGATGAGCAGTTCTTC. This codes for CASSPLTGGLGDEQFF.

The chain couples TRBV15 to TRBJ1-5; weak D call: TRBD1 (5 bases). This CDR3 region has 12 residues. Per the germline V gene, CDR1 is LNHNV and CDR2 is YYDKDF (reference sequence). Trimming removed 4 bases from V and 4 bases from J, with 5 bases in between. CDR3 region: CATSKGNQPQHF. DNA for the CDR3: TGTGCCACCAGCAAGGGGAATCAGCCCCAGCATTTT.

The chain recombines TRBV19 with TRBJ2-5; 11 nucleotides line up with TRBD2. The CDR3 contains 16 residues. The V segment lost 5 bases and the J segment 0 bases; nucleotides outside the gene matches: 5. Germline V gives CDR1 LNHDA, CDR2 SQIVND (reference sequence). The CDR3 region is CASSLRLAGYQETQYF. CDR3 DNA sequence: TGTGCCAGTAGTCTCAGACTAGCGGGGTACCAAGAGACCCAGTACTTC.

This clone is deemed medium-sized. The rearrangement joins TRBV6-1 to TRBJ1-3; D unresolved. V lost 3 bases and J 0 bases, leaving 9 bases between the germline ends. The germline V gene encodes CDR1 MNHNS and CDR2 SASEGT. The CDR3 runs to 15 residues. CDR3 in amino acids: CASSEEPSSGNTIYF. The CDR3 nucleotides read TGTGCCAGCAGTGAGGAACCAAGCTCTGGAAACACCATATATTTT.

The chain is built from TRBV5-1 and TRBJ1-1; D call uncertain. The CDR3 consists of 13 residues. The V end was cut by 0 bases, the J end by 1 base, with 4 bases between. Germline CDR1 is SGHRS and CDR2 is YFSETQ. The CDR3 bases are TGCGCCAGCAGCTTGGAGAAGAACACTGAAGCTTTCTTT. Its protein is CASSLEKNTEAFF.

This chain joins TRBV18 and TRBJ2-5; a possible D gene is TRBD1 (6 bases). The CDR3 loop spans 14 amino acids. Germline V gene sequence: CDR1 KGHSH, CDR2 LQKENI. V lost 4 bases and J lost 1, with 10 bases in between. The CDR3 DNA sequence: TGTGCCAGCTCACTGACAGGAACCCAAGAGACCCAGTACTTC. As protein: CASSLTGTQETQYF. Drawing the rest from reference TRBV18 and TRBJ2-5, the complete variable domain is NAGVMQNPRHLVRRRGQEARLRCSPMKGHSHVYWYRQLPEEGLKFMVYLQKENIIDESGMPKERFSAEFPKEGPSILRIQQVVRGDSAAYFCASSLTGTQETQYFGPGTRLLVL.

This clone has more than one count but fewer than ten. V gene TRBV7-9 combines with J gene TRBJ1-5; D is uncertain. Germline CDR1 reads SEHNR; CDR2 reads FQNEAQ (reference sequence). The CDR3 totals 13 residues. V lost 1 base and J 5 bases, leaving 6 bases between the germline ends. The CDR3 loop is CASSLVSDQPQHF. CDR3 sequence (DNA): TGTGCCAGCAGCTTAGTGTCGGATCAGCCCCAGCATTTT.

This clone was seen only a few times. The chain joins TRBV6-5 to TRBJ1-2, with D unclear. Germline CDR1 and CDR2: MNHEY and SVGAGI. The CDR3 loop spans 15 amino acids. V lost 0 bases, J lost 4 bases, and 12 bases lay in between. The CDR3 DNA reads TGTGCCAGCAGTTACTCGGAGAACTTAAGCTATGGCTACACCTTC. Amino acids: CASSYSENLSYGYTF.

J is TRBJ1-1 and V is TRBV5-4; TRBD1 might be the D (6 bases). The CDR3 is made up of 14 amino acids. The ends were cut back, 4 bases at V and 1 base at J, with 11 bases in the middle. Germline V gene lookup returns CDR1 SGHNT and CDR2 YYREEE (reference sequence). CDR3 in amino acids: CASSLGQSNTEAFF. The CDR3 nucleotides are TGTGCCAGCAGCCTAGGACAGTCGAACACTGAAGCTTTCTTT.

The V call is TRBV5-3, the J call TRBJ1-6; 10 bases map to TRBD1. TRBV5-3 is placed among ORFs of uncertain function. The CDR3 is made up of 17 amino acids. Losses at the gene ends were 4 bases for V and 7 bases for J; bases not matched to a gene: 11. The CDR3 nucleotides are TGTGCCAGAAGCACCTGGGGCGGGGACAGGGGAAATTCACCCCTCCACTTT. This encodes CARSTWGGDRGNSPLHF.

V gene TRBV9 combines with J gene TRBJ1-2; a possible D gene is TRBD1 (6 bases). The germline V and J ends were trimmed by 3 bases and 4 bases, with 13 bases remaining between them. Germline V lookup: CDR1 SGDLS, CDR2 YYNGEE. This CDR3 is built from 14 residues. The CDR3 DNA reads TGTGCCAGCAGCGAGGGACAAGGCTTCTATGGCTACACCTTC. Protein: CASSEGQGFYGYTF.

The chain carries TRBV19 and TRBJ2-3, with D hard to call. With 5 bases removed from V and 2 bases from J, the gap between germline ends came to 8 bases. Germline CDR1 LNHDA, CDR2 SQIVND (reference sequence). This CDR3 is built from 13 residues. The CDR3 DNA sequence: TGTGCCAGTAGTCTTCTAGACACAGATACGCAGTATTTT. This translates into CASSLLDTDTQYF.

V gene TRBV6-6 combines with J gene TRBJ1-1, with D possibly matching TRBD1 (5 bases). Trimming took 3 bases from V and 1 from J, leaving 12 bases between them. The length of the CDR3 is 15 residues. The germline gives CDR1 MNHNY, CDR2 SVGAGI (reference sequence). CDR3 bases: TGTGCCAGCAGTTATCGGCTGGGACCGAACACTGAAGCTTTCTTT. Protein: CASSYRLGPNTEAFF.

This chain joins TRBV5-5 and TRBJ2-1; the match to TRBD1 covers 9 bases. In germline, CDR1 is SGHKS, CDR2 YYEKEE (reference sequence). V gave up 3 bases and J gave up 3 bases; unmatched junction bases: 7. The CDR3 is 16 amino acids. The CDR3 here is CASSSDWTGVYNEQFF. The CDR3 region has the DNA TGTGCCAGCAGCTCGGATTGGACAGGGGTCTACAATGAGCAGTTCTTC.

This clone is medium-sized by share. The genes are TRBV7-2 and TRBJ2-7; no firm D call. The V gene's germline CDR1 is SGHTA and CDR2 FQGNSA. V was clipped by 5 bases and J by 3 bases, with 11 bases between them. This CDR3 region has 13 residues. The CDR3, as DNA: TGTGCCAGCAGCAAGGGCCCAAACTACGAGCAGTACTTC. The encoded protein is CASSKGPNYEQYF.

V and J are TRBV10-3 and TRBJ2-7; D may be TRBD2 (6 bases). V gave up 0 bases and J gave up 3 bases, with 12 bases separating them. This CDR3 contains 15 residues. CDR1 is ENHRY, CDR2 SYGVKD, per germline. The DNA for the CDR3 is TGTGCCATCAGTGAGTCGAGGACTACCCACTACGAGCAGTACTTC. This translates into CAISESRTTHYEQYF.